The entry below describes one TCR beta chain. What it recognizes is unknown. This entry comes from a study of T cells after yellow fever vaccination. Study results and caveats: The study noted that FACS-sorted repertoires could contain abundant clonotypes contaminating from the bulk population.

Between the trimmed V and J ends, which lost 1 base and 10 bases, there was a span of 14 bases. The germline V gene has CDR1 LGHNA and CDR2 YSLEER. The CDR3 consists of 15 residues. TCRdb processed the 5' RACE reads anew with MiXCR; each CDR3 protein has one entry. Of around 530,000 distinct CDR3 sequences in the sample, roughly a sixth were seen once. The sequence was collected from a man aged 18 to 29 who received the YFV17D yellow fever vaccine. J is TRBJ1-6 and V is TRBV4-3; D may be TRBD1 (5 bases). Here the sequenced sample was PBMCs, taken 5 days after the first yellow fever vaccination. The CDR3 loop is CASSQGQGEGSPLHF. The CDR3 DNA sequence: TGCGCCAGCAGCCAAGGGCAGGGAGAAGGGTCACCCCTCCACTTT.